The clone carrying this T cell receptor (beta chain) has at least ten counts. What it binds is unknown. The library was built from roughly 400 ng RNA with molecular barcoded adaptors for alpha/delta and beta/gamma chains. TCRdb called the reads again in MiXCR, with one record for every CDR3 protein. The repertoire holds under 150,000 distinct CDR3 sequences, with about 13% as singletons. The record originates from a study of read filtering for tumor transcriptome and immune sequencing. Overall study context: DNase treatment preceded whole-transcriptome library preparation. Points from the study as a whole: This fraction held mixed bone marrow immune cells after CD138-negative sorting.

The receptor's source is a donor aged 40 or over with multiple myeloma. Sequences were obtained from a population of CD138-negative cells sorted from bone marrow.

The CDR3: CASAWVRNEQFF. CDR3 DNA: TGTGCCTCAGCATGGGTAAGGAATGAGCAGTTCTTC. The rearrangement joins TRBV25-1 to TRBJ2-1, with D unclear. V lost 11 bases, J lost 7 bases, and 15 bases lay in between. This CDR3 has 12 amino acids. Germline-derived CDR1 and CDR2 are MGHDK and SYGVNS.